The TCR beta chain described here comes from a study of cytomegalovirus exposure and HLA in healthy donors. Points from the study as a whole: CMV serostatus alone was available as immune exposure information. Later findings reportedly placed an Asian-associated ancestry cluster below the roughly 670-donor mean for N-insertions. A list of roughly 180 TCR beta chains associated with cytomegalovirus was given. Presence/absence results assume similar sequencing depth per donor, which may not hold.

This clone is a singleton in its sample. What it binds is unknown. 60 Vbeta and 13 Jbeta primers were used in PCR. Sequencing was performed with immunoSEQ multiplex PCR; in TCRdb, only in-frame clones are kept and a portion is missing. Of approximately 160,000 clones listed, 77% are singletons. This clonotype was sampled from a woman aged 40 to 50 in good health and CMV-seropositive. Sequenced material: PBMCs.

The CDR3 is CASSDGQNSNQPQHF. CDR3 coding DNA: TGTGCCAGCAGCGACGGACAGAATAGCAATCAGCCCCAGCATTTT. This rearrangement joins TRBV9 to TRBJ1-5, with a possible D match to TRBD1 (6 bases). The CDR3 contains 15 residues. The germline V gene encodes CDR1 SGDLS and CDR2 YYNGEE. V lost 3 bases and J 0 bases, leaving 10 bases between the germline ends.